Detailed here is one TCR beta chain. These data belong to a study of shared clonotypes between healthy human individuals. The ends were cut back, 2 bases at V and 2 bases at J, with 7 bases in the middle. Germline V gives CDR1 SGHTA, CDR2 FQGNSA. The length of the CDR3 is 13 residues. The repertoire was sequenced with immunoSEQ multiplex PCR; TCRdb's copy has only in-frame clones and lacks some. This sample has around 450,000 clones, with around 79% found just once. This clonotype was obtained from a woman aged 40-49 years in good health. Some clones in this sample may be carry-over from other donors' samples. The chain joins TRBV7-2 to TRBJ2-7, with no clear D. Sequences were obtained from PBMCs. The CDR3 reads CASSLPGTYEQYF. The DNA of the CDR3 is TGTGCCAGCAGCTTACCTGGGACCTACGAGCAGTACTTC.